This TCR beta chain was sequenced in a study of T cell responses to AZD1222 COVID-19 vaccine. Study outcomes and limitations: At 160-218 and 743-854, vaccine-associated CD4 TCRs were dominant, and they spanned spike.

The CDR3 is 16 amino acids. The ends lost 4 bases at V and 5 bases at J; junction bases unmatched: 10. The germline CDR1 and CDR2 sequences are LNHDA and SQIVND (reference sequence). This table comes from immunoSEQ multiplex PCR, and its TCRdb copy is limited to in-frame clones, with some not included. This sample has more than 95,000 clones, with 80% to 90% found just once. Remarks on this clone: As yet, its antigen is unknown.

This TCR was recovered from an adult in good health. Source: peripheral blood, taken on day 0 of AZD1222 vaccination. The chain couples TRBV19 to TRBJ1-4; 7 nucleotides align to TRBD1. The CDR3 region has the DNA TGTGCCAGTAGTAGAAACGGGGGACAGATCAATGAAAAACTGTTTTTT. The encoded protein is CASSRNGGQINEKLFF.